This TCR beta chain was captured in a study of prognosis after radiotherapy for stage I lung cancer. Template was genomic DNA; TCR beta CDR3 amplified in two multiplex PCR rounds. With primers specific to each TRBV and TRBJ gene, the first-round PCR was performed. Each CDR3 protein gets one entry after TCRdb re-called the multiplex PCR reads with MiXCR. The sample records 13,000 to 15,000 distinct CDR3 sequences, 55% to 60% being singletons. This clonotype was observed a handful of times. A junction end diverges from the germline sequence, so it may reflect a read error. The TCR was taken from a donor over 45 with non-small cell lung cancer. The specimen was PBMCs, collected before or after stereotactic body radiation therapy (not recorded which).

The CDR3 coding sequence is TGTGCCAGCAGCCAGGGCTCTGGGGCCAACTTCCTTACTTTC. Translated: CASSQGSGANFLTF. The rearrangement uses TRBV6-1 and TRBJ2-6, with a weak D call TRBD1 (5 bases). This CDR3 comprises 14 residues. Germline V lookup: CDR1 MNHNS, CDR2 SASEGT.